This T cell receptor beta chain is drawn from a study of blood T cells in healthy people across ages. Study observations and caveats: Diversity figures derived from one million T cells were judged to underestimate the true value. The recorded TCR beta diversity per million T cells decreased in a roughly linear manner with age. Correlation between TCR beta diversity and naive T cell percentage was strong.

A second about 7 to 11 cycle PCR used barcoded and J-beta primers. In TCRdb, the 5' RACE reads were re-called with MiXCR into one record per CDR3 protein. Of approximately 900,000 distinct CDR3 sequences detected, around 29% appear once; the ten largest clones hold approximately 10%. There are 16 residues in the CDR3. Isolating PBMCs gave at least 6 million of these cells per sample. This clonotype has ten or more counts. Its target is unknown. These data were also reused for a study on T cells of mothers and their children.

This rearrangement joins TRBV12-1 to TRBJ2-7; the table's D call TRBD1 went unverified against the DNA. TRBV12-1 is assigned pseudogene status. Material: blood. The sequence was obtained from a woman aged 40-49 years in good health. CDR3 DNA sequence: TGTGCCAGCAGCTTACCTGAGGACAGGGTCACCTACGAGCAGTACTTC. Translating gives CASSLPEDRVTYEQYF.